Listed below are T cell receptor beta chains from one sample, sequenced in a study of Graves' ophthalmopathy and Graves' hyperthyroidism. TCRdb passed the multiplex PCR reads through MiXCR, listing each CDR3 protein once. Among around 470,000 distinct CDR3 sequences, around 15% were seen once, and the ten largest hold about a tenth. The sequenced sample consisted of blood. The receptors stem from a woman aged 30 to 39 with Graves' ophthalmopathy. CDR3s leave out the opening cysteine and the closing phenylalanine or tryptophan. Each record gives: clone size, V gene, J gene, CDR3 protein. Some rows mark clone size as missing; the rest say once, few, many or name a class of expanded clone.

abundance: many; v_gene: TRBV6-2/TRBV6-3; j_gene: TRBJ1-2; CDR3aa: AGSYWDRNYGYT
abundance: many; v_gene: TRBV27; j_gene: TRBJ1-5; CDR3aa: ASSPGTGFDSNQPQH
abundance: few; v_gene: TRBV9; j_gene: TRBJ1-1; CDR3aa: ASSARKGVNTEAF
abundance: NA; v_gene: TRBV20-1; j_gene: TRBJ1-2; CDR3aa: SARDLGNWGDYGYT
abundance: few; v_gene: TRBV28; j_gene: TRBJ1-1; CDR3aa: ASSPIDRMNTEAF
abundance: many; v_gene: TRBV20-1; j_gene: TRBJ2-7; CDR3aa: SAAVGSRYEQY
abundance: many; v_gene: TRBV11-1; j_gene: TRBJ2-2; CDR3aa: ASTPPSGGLNTGELF
abundance: NA; v_gene: TRBV28; j_gene: TRBJ2-5; CDR3aa: GSRPTRQETQY
abundance: many; v_gene: TRBV2; j_gene: TRBJ2-7; CDR3aa: ASSTRPGQGEYEQY
abundance: many; v_gene: TRBV12-3/TRBV12-4; j_gene: TRBJ1-5; CDR3aa: ASSTRGSVNQPQH
abundance: many; v_gene: TRBV27; j_gene: TRBJ2-4; CDR3aa: ASSFGTATKNIQY
abundance: few; v_gene: TRBV4-1; j_gene: TRBJ1-5; CDR3aa: ASSQVRKQPQH
abundance: many; v_gene: TRBV27; j_gene: TRBJ1-1; CDR3aa: ASSLHEGWGVSTEAF
abundance: many; v_gene: TRBV30; j_gene: TRBJ2-2; CDR3aa: AWRVAPGTGELF
abundance: many; v_gene: TRBV11-1; j_gene: TRBJ1-1; CDR3aa: ASSLGGPPMNTEAF
abundance: many; v_gene: TRBV20-1; j_gene: TRBJ1-5; CDR3aa: SMTGQGNQPQH
abundance: many; v_gene: TRBV7-2; j_gene: TRBJ1-3; CDR3aa: ASSLGQDSGNTIY
abundance: few; v_gene: TRBV10-3; j_gene: TRBJ1-5; CDR3aa: AISEWKGNGNQPQH
abundance: many; v_gene: TRBV28; j_gene: TRBJ1-5; CDR3aa: ASSRPAGGNQPQH
abundance: NA; v_gene: TRBV3-1; j_gene: TRBJ2-7; CDR3aa: ASSQDGSQGGEQY
abundance: NA; v_gene: TRBV27; j_gene: TRBJ2-1; CDR3aa: ASSLRREGDEKF
abundance: many; v_gene: TRBV6-2/TRBV6-3; j_gene: TRBJ1-5; CDR3aa: ASSYSGVGNQPQH
abundance: NA; v_gene: TRBV12-3/TRBV12-4; j_gene: TRBJ1-1; CDR3aa: ASTTTGDITEAF
abundance: many; v_gene: TRBV30; j_gene: TRBJ2-2; CDR3aa: AWSVGTGKTGELF
abundance: many; v_gene: TRBV20-1; j_gene: TRBJ2-7; CDR3aa: SASGGPSSYEQY
abundance: many; v_gene: TRBV12-5; j_gene: TRBJ1-5; CDR3aa: ASGLGRGNQPQH
abundance: NA; v_gene: TRBV10-3; j_gene: TRBJ2-7; CDR3aa: AISEFMDEQY
abundance: many; v_gene: TRBV20-1; j_gene: TRBJ2-5; CDR3aa: SARAIRAAGANQETQY
abundance: NA; v_gene: TRBV6-1; j_gene: TRBJ2-7; CDR3aa: ASSEGNYGYEQY
abundance: many; v_gene: TRBV5-1; j_gene: TRBJ2-2; CDR3aa: ASSLGPTGELF
abundance: many; v_gene: TRBV24-1; j_gene: TRBJ2-2; CDR3aa: ATSDAVVTGPNTGELF
abundance: many; v_gene: TRBV15; j_gene: TRBJ1-3; CDR3aa: ATSSKHSGNTIY
abundance: many; v_gene: TRBV6-2/TRBV6-3; j_gene: TRBJ1-2; CDR3aa: ASSRAGPRAGYT